Below, 32 T cell receptor beta chains from the same sample are listed, as sequenced in a study of cytomegalovirus exposure and HLA in healthy donors. The study ran its PCR with 60 Vbeta and 13 Jbeta primers. Sequencing was performed with immunoSEQ multiplex PCR; in TCRdb, only in-frame clones are kept and a portion is missing. Of about 220,000 clones listed, roughly 70% are singletons. The sequencing input was PBMCs. The receptors come from a woman aged 25 to 39 in good health and CMV-seronegative.

This clone was detected only a few times. The V gene is TRBV19, the J gene TRBJ1-2; D is undetermined. The CDR3 spans 12 residues. V lost 1 base and J 6 bases, leaving 6 bases between the germline ends. Germline V gives CDR1 LNHDA, CDR2 SQIVND (reference sequence). CDR3 loop: CASSIGEDGYTF. In nucleotides, the CDR3 is TGTGCCAGTAGTATAGGGGAGGATGGCTACACCTTC.

About this clone: One end of the junction is discordant with germline, which a read error may explain. The rearrangement joins TRBV29-1 to TRBJ2-5; perhaps TRBD2 as D (6 bases). The CDR3 contains 16 residues. Germline V CDR1 and CDR2: SQVTM, ANQGSEA. DNA of the CDR3: TGCAGCGTTCCTCCCGGCGGGGCAGCAGTTCAAGAGGCCCAGTACTTC. It translates to CSVPPGGAAVQEAQYF. The variable domain in full, completed from reference TRBV29-1 and TRBJ2-5, reads SAVISQKPSRDICQRGTSLTIQCQVDSQVTMMFWYRQQPGQSLTLIATANQGSEATYESGFVIDKFPISRPNLTFSTLTVSNMSPEDSSIYLCSVPPGGAAVQEAQYFGPGTRLLVL.

This chain joins TRBV6-1 and TRBJ1-1, with D tentatively TRBD1 (5 bases). This CDR3 is built from 14 residues. Germline CDR1 MNHNS, CDR2 SASEGT. V lost 6 bases to trimming and J lost 3 bases, with 14 bases between them. CDR3 sequence (DNA): TGTGCCAGCAGGGCCCCCGGGGGAGACACTGAAGCTTTCTTT. Encoded protein: CASRAPGGDTEAFF.

The gene calls are TRBV5-1 and TRBJ2-5; 9 bases fit TRBD2. The CDR3 covers 16 residues. CDR1 is SGHRS and CDR2 is YFSETQ in the germline V gene. Trimming cost V 1 base and J 2 bases; bases outside gene matches: 6. CDR3 nucleotide sequence: TGCGCCAGCAGCTTGATGACTAGCGGAGTACAAGAGACCCAGTACTTC. It translates to CASSLMTSGVQETQYF. Complete variable domain (other parts from reference TRBV5-1 and TRBJ2-5): KAGVTQTPRYLIKTRGQQVTLSCSPISGHRSVSWYQQTPGQGLQFLFEYFSETQRNKGNFPGRFSGRQFSNSRSEMNVSTLELGDSALYLCASSLMTSGVQETQYFGPGTRLLVL.

The chain recombines TRBV30 with TRBJ2-1, with D unclear. V lost 0 bases and J 12 bases, leaving 9 bases between the germline ends. The CDR3 spans 11 residues. Per germline, CDR1 GTSNPN and CDR2 SVGIG (reference sequence). CDR3 sequence: CAWSVAQSQFF. DNA for the CDR3: TGTGCCTGGAGTGTGGCTCAGTCGCAGTTCTTC.

The rearrangement joins TRBV29-1 to TRBJ1-1; D not certain. CDR1 and CDR2 from the germline V gene are SQVTM and ANQGSEA. Between the trimmed V and J ends, which lost 6 bases and 4 bases, there was a span of 15 bases. The length of the CDR3 is 13 residues. The CDR3 DNA sequence: TGCAGCGTCGAACTGCCTGAGGGCACTGAAGCTTTCTTT. Translation: CSVELPEGTEAFF.

The V and J genes are TRBV2 and TRBJ1-1, with 9 positions matching TRBD1. The CDR3 contains 17 residues. The V gene end was trimmed by 5 bases and the J gene end by 1 base; junction bases not matched to a gene: 11. Germline CDR1 is SNHLY and CDR2 is FYNNEI. The CDR3 sequence is CASSRTGAKSSNTEAFF. The CDR3 DNA follows: TGTGCCAGCAGTCGGACAGGGGCGAAATCCTCGAACACTGAAGCTTTCTTT.

The chain recombines TRBV7-2 with TRBJ2-5; D not certain. The CDR3 runs to 14 residues. V lost 0 bases and J lost 2, with 7 bases in between. Germline CDR1 and CDR2: SGHTA and FQGNSA. CDR3 DNA sequence: TGTGCCAGCAGCTTAGCGCTCGGGCAAGAGACCCAGTACTTC. This sequence encodes CASSLALGQETQYF.

This clone was seen only once. V usage is TRBV6-5 and J usage is TRBJ2-7; D is ambiguous. This CDR3 is 13 amino acids long. Trimming cost V 2 bases and J 3 bases, with 8 bases left between them. Germline CDR1 MNHEY, CDR2 SVGAGI. In DNA, the CDR3 is TGTGCCAGCAGTTACGGCAGGTTCTACGAGCAGTACTTC. This gives the protein CASSYGRFYEQYF.

The CDR3 reads CASSGQNEKLFF. The CDR3 nucleotides read TGTGCCAGCTCGGGACAGAATGAAAAACTGTTTTTT. The chain has TRBV2 and TRBJ1-4; 7 bases are a match to TRBD1. CDR1 and CDR2 (germline): SNHLY, FYNNEI. The CDR3 is made up of 12 amino acids. Losses at the gene ends were 8 bases for V and 5 bases for J; bases not matched to a gene: 2. Using reference TRBV2 and TRBJ1-4 for the parts outside the CDR3, the full variable domain is EPEVTQTPSHQVTQMGQEVILRCVPISNHLYFYWYRQILGQKVEFLVSFYNNEISEKSEIFDDQFSVERPDGSNFTLKIRSTKLEDSAMYFCASSGQNEKLFFGSGTQLSVL.

The chain recombines TRBV4-1 with TRBJ1-2, with D possibly matching TRBD1 (5 bases). Germline lookup yields CDR1 MGHRA and CDR2 YSYEKL. The CDR3 is 14 residues long. Trimming pared 0 bases from V and 8 bases from J, leaving 13 bases between. In nucleotides, the CDR3 is TGCGCCAGCAGCCAAGAATTGCAGGGAACGGGCTACACCTTC. This translates into CASSQELQGTGYTF.

This clone has just a few counts. The gene calls are TRBV6-1 and TRBJ2-7, with 7 bases that match TRBD1. This CDR3 has 14 amino acids. V shed 7 bases, J shed 2 bases, and the junction held 8 bases outside the gene matches. Looked up from germline, CDR1 is MNHNS and CDR2 is SASEGT. The CDR3 protein is CASNPGQLPYEQYF. As DNA, the CDR3 is TGTGCCAGCAATCCGGGACAGTTGCCCTACGAGCAGTACTTC.

This chain links TRBV7-9 with TRBJ1-1; D ambiguous. The V end was cut by 5 bases, the J end by 11 bases, with 15 bases between. The CDR3 spans 12 residues. The germline CDR1 and CDR2 sequences are SEHNR and FQNEAQ (reference sequence). CDR3 in amino acids: CASSPSGLVAFF. The CDR3 DNA reads as TGTGCCAGCAGCCCGTCGGGTCTCGTGGCTTTCTTT.

The rearrangement links TRBV30 to TRBJ2-7; D remains unclear. The germline V and J ends were trimmed by 1 base and 6 bases, with 7 bases remaining between them. CDR3 length: 11 residues. Germline V gene sequence: CDR1 GTSNPN, CDR2 SVGIG (reference sequence). CDR3 residues: CAWSGPGEQYF. The CDR3 DNA follows: TGTGCCTGGAGTGGGCCGGGCGAGCAGTACTTC.

In this sample, this clone turned up a few times. J is TRBJ1-3 and V is TRBV23-1; D remains unclear. TRBV23-1 is an open reading frame whose function is uncertain. CDR3 length: 13 residues. V was pared by 8 bases and J by 2 bases, with 10 bases between. CDR3 sequence: CASLADPGNTIYF. The CDR3 DNA is TGCGCCAGCTTAGCGGATCCTGGAAACACCATATATTTT.

CDR3 sequence (DNA): TGTGCCAGCAGCTCCCGGGACTCCAGCACCGGGGAGCTGTTTTTT. Its translation is CASSSRDSSTGELFF. The chain couples TRBV13 to TRBJ2-2, with D perhaps TRBD2 (6 bases). The germline V gene encodes CDR1 PRHDT and CDR2 FYEKMQ (reference sequence). This CDR3 is built from 15 residues. V lost 4 bases to trimming and J lost 4 bases, with 13 bases between them.

CDR3 amino acids: CASSLADRSNQPQHF. The CDR3 nucleotides read TGCGCCAGCAGCCTCGCAGACAGGAGCAATCAGCCCCAGCATTTT. This rearrangement joins TRBV4-1 to TRBJ1-5, with D possibly TRBD1 on 6 matching bases. Trimming took 4 bases from V and 1 from J, leaving 11 bases between them. CDR3 size: 15 residues. Germline CDR1 is MGHRA and CDR2 is YSYEKL.

The chain recombines TRBV18 with TRBJ2-7; no firm D call. The germline V gene encodes CDR1 KGHSH and CDR2 LQKENI. Trimming removed 2 bases at V and 0 bases at J, with 14 bases between. The CDR3 has 16 residues. The CDR3 sequence: CASSPKNLGSSYEQYF. DNA for the CDR3: TGTGCCAGCTCACCAAAGAATTTGGGCAGCTCCTACGAGCAGTACTTC. The whole variable domain, filled in from reference TRBV18 and TRBJ2-7, reads NAGVMQNPRHLVRRRGQEARLRCSPMKGHSHVYWYRQLPEEGLKFMVYLQKENIIDESGMPKERFSAEFPKEGPSILRIQQVVRGDSAAYFCASSPKNLGSSYEQYFGPGTRLTVT.

This clone showed up just once. The V and J genes are TRBV6-5 and TRBJ1-5; perhaps TRBD1 as D (6 bases). Trimming pared 7 bases from V and 2 bases from J, leaving 15 bases between. Germline CDR1 reads MNHEY; CDR2 reads SVGAGI. The CDR3 covers 15 residues. CDR3 loop: CASTDSLLGNQPQHF. The CDR3 region has the DNA TGTGCCAGCACGGACAGTCTCTTGGGCAATCAGCCCCAGCATTTT.

This clone was detected once. Mismatch with germline at one junction end may stem from a read error. The J gene is TRBJ2-5, the V gene TRBV7-7; no reliable D call. In germline, CDR1 is SSHAT, CDR2 FNYEAQ (reference sequence). This CDR3 spans 13 amino acids. CDR3 in amino acids: CASSSTDQEAQYF. The CDR3 nucleotides are TGTGCTAGCAGCTCAACCGATCAAGAGGCGCAGTACTTC.

The V gene is TRBV2, the J gene TRBJ2-3; the D gene is possibly TRBD1 (6 bases). Germline V gene lookup returns CDR1 SNHLY and CDR2 FYNNEI. Trimming took off 6 bases at V and 0 bases at J, with 13 bases between the two ends. The CDR3 runs to 15 residues. CDR3 amino acids: CASRGTSYSTDTQYF. Written as DNA, the CDR3 is TGTGCCAGCAGGGGGACATCCTACAGCACAGATACGCAGTATTTT.

In its sample, this clone was seen once. The junction departs from germline at one end; a sequencing error may be responsible. The chain joins TRBV5-1 to TRBJ2-1, with 13 bases aligning to TRBD2. The CDR3 is 17 amino acids. Germline V gene lookup returns CDR1 SGHRS and CDR2 YFSETQ. CDR3 in amino acids: CDSSYGLAGDWYNEQFF. CDR3 sequence (DNA): TGCGACAGCAGCTACGGACTAGCGGGAGATTGGTACAATGAGCAGTTCTTC. Full variable domain (outside the CDR3, taken from reference TRBV5-1 and TRBJ2-1): KAGVTQTPRYLIKTRGQQVTLSCSPISGHRSVSWYQQTPGQGLQFLFEYFSETQRNKGNFPGRFSGRQFSNSRSEMNVSTLELGDSALYLCDSSYGLAGDWYNEQFFGPGTRLTVL.

This clone turned up a few times. The chain recombines TRBV7-2 with TRBJ1-2, with D unresolved. Germline V gene data show CDR1 as SGHTA and CDR2 as FQGNSA. The CDR3 covers 12 residues. V lost 4 bases to trimming and J lost 10 bases, with 13 bases between them. The CDR3 coding sequence is TGTGCCAGCAGCTCCAACCGGGGAGCCTACACCTTC. Translating gives CASSSNRGAYTF.

This chain links TRBV6-5 with TRBJ2-7; weak D call: TRBD1 (5 bases). The germline V gene encodes CDR1 MNHEY and CDR2 SVGAGI. The CDR3 runs 15 residues. Trimming took off 0 bases at V and 1 base at J, with 10 bases between the two ends. The CDR3 spells CASSYSGRVSYEQYF. In DNA form, the CDR3 reads TGTGCCAGCAGTTACTCTGGCAGGGTATCCTACGAGCAGTACTTC.

The rearrangement links TRBV6-1 to TRBJ2-1; 7 positions match TRBD2. After removal of 7 bases from V and 4 bases from J, the junction contained 10 bases not matched to a gene. The CDR3 consists of 15 residues. Per the germline V gene, CDR1 is MNHNS and CDR2 is SASEGT. CDR3 DNA: TGTGCCAGCATAGAAGGGCTAGCGGCATACAATGAGCAGTTCTTC. Protein sequence: CASIEGLAAYNEQFF.

The chain uses TRBV2 and TRBJ2-5; the match to TRBD2 covers 10 bases. Germline V gives CDR1 SNHLY, CDR2 FYNNEI. The CDR3 consists of 15 residues. J was trimmed by 4 bases and V by 6 bases; bases with no gene match: 8. The CDR3 nucleotides read TGTGCCAGCAGGACCAGCGGGGGGGCAAGAGAGACCCAGTACTTC. Its protein is CASRTSGGARETQYF.

The chain combines TRBV19 with TRBJ2-3, with TRBD2 matching 9 bases. This CDR3 is built from 15 residues. CDR1 LNHDA and CDR2 SQIVND come from the germline V gene (reference sequence). V shed 3 bases and J 7 bases; nucleotides not matched to a gene: 8. In DNA form, the CDR3 reads TGTGCCAGTAGTATCGGGACTAGCCCTGATAATACGCAGTATTTT. This codes for CASSIGTSPDNTQYF. The full variable domain, in which reference TRBV19 and TRBJ2-3 provide the parts outside the CDR3, is DGGITQSPKYLFRKEGQNVTLSCEQNLNHDAMYWYRQDPGQGLRLIYYSQIVNDFQKGDIAEGYSVSREKKESFPLTVTSAQKNPTAFYLCASSIGTSPDNTQYFGPGTRLTVL.

The chain carries TRBV6-5 and TRBJ2-7; 10 nucleotides line up with TRBD2. The CDR3 runs to 14 residues. Losses at the gene ends were 4 bases for V and 6 bases for J; bases not matched to a gene: 6. Per the germline V gene, CDR1 is MNHEY and CDR2 is SVGAGI. DNA of the CDR3: TGTGCCAGCAGTTGGACTAGCGGTCGCGTCGAGCAGTACTTC. This codes for CASSWTSGRVEQYF.

The gene calls are TRBV18 and TRBJ1-2; D perhaps matches TRBD1 (6 bases). The CDR3 runs to 14 residues. Germline V CDR1 and CDR2: KGHSH, LQKENI. The V gene lost 3 bases and the J gene lost 6 bases, with 14 bases spanning the gap. The CDR3 loop reads CASSPLQGLDGYTF. CDR3 coding DNA: TGTGCCAGCTCACCGCTCCAGGGGCTCGATGGCTACACCTTC.

The V call is TRBV28, the J call TRBJ1-2, with D tentatively TRBD1 (6 bases). CDR1 is MDHEN and CDR2 is SYDVKM in the germline V gene. Trimming stripped 5 bases from V and 2 bases from J, with 21 bases between. The CDR3 runs to 17 residues. CDR3 sequence (DNA): TGTGCCAGCAGTCCAGGACGAAGGCAGGGGATCAACTATGGCTACACCTTC. Encoded protein: CASSPGRRQGINYGYTF.

The gene calls are TRBV9 and TRBJ2-2, with 7 bases that match TRBD2. There are 16 residues in the CDR3. Trimming removed 3 bases from V and 2 bases from J; junction bases left unmatched: 7. In germline, CDR1 is SGDLS, CDR2 YYNGEE. The CDR3 DNA reads TGTGCCAGCAGCGCTGGCCGGGACTATAACACCGGGGAGCTGTTTTTT. Protein product: CASSAGRDYNTGELFF.

The chain joins TRBV7-2 to TRBJ2-2; D is perhaps TRBD2 (6 bases). CDR1 and CDR2 from the germline V gene are SGHTA and FQGNSA. The CDR3 sequence is 14 residues long. V was trimmed by 3 bases and J by 4 bases, leaving 9 bases between them. CDR3 bases: TGTGCCAGCAGCTTTTCCGGGGGCACCGGGGAGCTGTTTTTT. It yields the protein CASSFSGGTGELFF.